The clone carrying this T cell receptor beta chain was found a few times. The target antigen is unknown. The data originate from a study of CD8+CD57+ T cells in acquired aplastic anemia. The CDR3 contains 14 residues. CDR1 KGHDR and CDR2 SFDVKD come from the germline V gene. Trimming at V came to 2 bases and at J to 3 bases, leaving 2 bases not matched to a gene. Using genomic DNA as the template, TCR beta VDJ and CDR3 profiling was carried out. MiXCR, applied by TCRdb to the reads, yields one record per CDR3 protein. Among 400,000 to 450,000 distinct CDR3 sequences listed, 55% to 75% were seen once. Study-wide points: Patients and controls shared nearly 30 CD8+ CDR3 sequences, highly expressed in patients.

The sample comprised sorted CD4+, CD8+, or CD8+CD57+ T cells (not recorded which) from PBMCs. The TCR originated in a human donor in good health, serving as a control. The V and J genes are TRBV24-1 and TRBJ2-5; 7 bases map to TRBD1. Written as DNA, the CDR3 is TGTGCCACCAGTGATTGGGACAGCGAAGAGACCCAGTACTTC. Its translation is CATSDWDSEETQYF.